Below, 16 T cell receptor beta chains from the same sample are listed, as sequenced in a study of Ad26.COV2.S vaccination and SARS-CoV-2 variants. Regarding treatment: approximately 18 received Ad26.COV2.S at low or high dose, single or two shots; about 5 received placebo; per-sample allocation not given. Day 63 after the first vaccine or placebo injection was the time point for sampling. Only in-frame clones appear in the TCRdb table, and some are missing; sequencing was by immunoSEQ multiplex PCR. This sample has around 380,000 clones, with 75% to 90% found just once. The input for sequencing was peripheral blood, taken in a trial of Ad26.COV2.S vaccine versus placebo. Receptor source: a person between 18 and 65 years old who received the Ad26.COV2.S COVID-19 vaccine or a placebo.

This rearrangement joins TRBV19 to TRBJ2-1; 13 positions agree with TRBD2. Germline trimming cut 3 bases from V and 0 bases from J; bases unmatched to any gene: 11. There are 20 residues in the CDR3. Germline assignment: CDR1 LNHDA and CDR2 SQIVND (reference sequence). CDR3: CASSMYPGLAGPSSYNEQFF. CDR3 bases: TGTGCCAGTAGTATGTACCCGGGACTAGCGGGGCCGAGCTCCTACAATGAGCAGTTCTTC.

This chain uses TRBV7-6 with TRBJ1-6; D is unclear. The germline V gene has CDR1 SGHVS and CDR2 FNYEAQ. The CDR3 length is 13 residues. V was shortened by 1 base and J by 8 bases, with 6 bases between the two germline ends. As DNA, the CDR3 is TGTGCCAGCAGCTTAGGCCATTATTCACCCCTCCACTTT. Translation gives CASSLGHYSPLHF.

This clone is a singleton in its sample. The rearrangement links TRBV14 to TRBJ1-1; D unresolved. V lost 1 base and J lost 5, with 11 bases in between. This CDR3 contains 14 residues. Germline lookup yields CDR1 SGHDN and CDR2 FVKESK. CDR3 region: CASSQALTGTEAFF. The CDR3 DNA reads as TGTGCCAGCAGCCAAGCGTTGACTGGAACTGAAGCTTTCTTT. Full variable domain (rest looked up from reference TRBV14 and TRBJ1-1): EAGVTQFPSHSVIEKGQTVTLRCDPISGHDNLYWYRRVMGKEIKFLLHFVKESKQDESGMPNNRFLAERTGGTYSTLKVQPAELEDSGVYFCASSQALTGTEAFFGQGTRLTVV.

The chain employs TRBV11-3 and TRBJ2-1; no clear D gene. The germline V and J ends were trimmed by 4 bases and 1 base, with 17 bases remaining between them. Germline CDR1 reads SGHNT; CDR2 reads YENEEA. This CDR3 region has 17 residues. The CDR3 DNA follows: TGTGCCAGCAGCTCCTGGATAAGCTGTGTTTCCTACAATGAGCAGTTCTTC. Its translation is CASSSWISCVSYNEQFF.

The chain carries TRBV5-1 and TRBJ1-2; no clear D. CDR1 is SGHRS and CDR2 is YFSETQ in the germline V gene. This CDR3 spans 12 amino acids. Trimming took off 0 bases at V and 6 bases at J, with 6 bases between the two ends. The CDR3 coding sequence is TGCGCCAGCAGCTTGGATGGAGATGGCTACACCTTC. Protein sequence: CASSLDGDGYTF.

The V call is TRBV5-1, the J call TRBJ1-2, with TRBD1 matching over 11 bases. CDR3 length equals 16 residues. V was pared by 3 bases and J by 2 bases, with 6 bases of the junction left unmatched. CDR1 is SGHRS and CDR2 is YFSETQ in the germline V gene. CDR3 DNA: TGCGCCAGCAGCTCGGACAGGGGGCTTGGGAACTATGGCTACACCTTC. Residues: CASSSDRGLGNYGYTF.

The gene calls are TRBV5-6 and TRBJ1-2; the D is unclear. Germline-derived CDR1 and CDR2 are SGHDT and YYEEEE. V was cut by 0 bases and J by 4 bases, with 10 bases left in between. The CDR3 loop spans 14 amino acids. The DNA for the CDR3 is TGTGCCAGCAGCTTGGGGAGGCAGATCTATGGCTACACCTTC. Encoded protein: CASSLGRQIYGYTF.

The chain employs TRBV5-1 and TRBJ2-7; D may be TRBD1 (6 bases). V shed 5 bases and J shed 2 bases, with 14 bases lying between them. The CDR3 consists of 14 residues. CDR1 is SGHRS and CDR2 is YFSETQ in the germline V gene. CDR3 residues: CASSYTGTTYEQYF. The CDR3 DNA reads as TGCGCCAGCAGTTATACCGGGACAACCTACGAGCAGTACTTC.

The chain employs TRBV6-5 and TRBJ2-7; a weak D match, TRBD1 (6 bases). Germline V gene data show CDR1 as MNHEY and CDR2 as SVGAGI. The CDR3 has 14 amino acids. Trimming took 6 bases from V and 3 from J, leaving 15 bases between them. The CDR3 sequence: CASRRKDRFYEQYF. The CDR3, as DNA: TGTGCCAGCAGAAGGAAAGACAGGTTCTACGAGCAGTACTTC.

The chain couples TRBV4-2 to TRBJ2-5, with a tentative D call TRBD1 (7 bases). Germline loops: CDR1 LGHNA, CDR2 YNFKEQ. This CDR3 has 14 amino acids. Trimming took off 4 bases at V and 4 bases at J, with 13 bases between the two ends. The CDR3 region is CASSPGGKLETQYF. CDR3 DNA sequence: TGTGCCAGCAGCCCAGGGGGGAAATTAGAGACCCAGTACTTC.

V usage is TRBV7-2 and J usage is TRBJ2-1; 10 positions agree with TRBD2. Germline V gene data show CDR1 as SGHTA and CDR2 as FQGNSA. The CDR3 covers 19 residues. After removal of 5 bases from V and 3 bases from J, the junction contained 16 bases not matched to a gene. DNA of the CDR3: TGTGCCAGCAGCCTTAAGGCCACCTTAGCGGGGGGAATCTACAATGAGCAGTTCTTC. Translating gives CASSLKATLAGGIYNEQFF.

The chain is built from TRBV11-2 and TRBJ2-5; 7 bases fit TRBD2. CDR1 and CDR2 from the germline V gene are SGHAT and FQNNGV. The CDR3 consists of 14 residues. V gave up 1 base and J gave up 2 bases; unmatched junction bases: 1. The DNA for the CDR3 is TGTGCCAGCAGCTTAGCCGGGGGGCAAGAGACCCAGTACTTC. Amino acids: CASSLAGGQETQYF.

The chain recombines TRBV7-2 with TRBJ2-1, with 9 positions matching TRBD1. V trimming: 0 bases; J trimming: 5 bases; junction bases outside the gene matches: 2. Per germline, CDR1 SGHTA and CDR2 FQGNSA. The CDR3 is 15 residues long. The CDR3 DNA sequence: TGTGCCAGCAGCTTAGCACAGGGGGCCCACAATGAGCAGTTCTTC. This sequence encodes CASSLAQGAHNEQFF.

Details on this clone: Additional DNA sequences in this sample encode the identical CDR3. The rearrangement uses TRBV19 and TRBJ1-5; D might be TRBD1 (6 bases). The V and J ends lost 5 bases and 3 bases respectively, with 11 bases between them. This CDR3 has 14 residues. Germline lookup yields CDR1 LNHDA and CDR2 SQIVND (reference sequence). The DNA for the CDR3 is TGTGCCAGTAGTCCAGACAGGAACAATCAGCCCCAGCATTTT. It yields the protein CASSPDRNNQPQHF.

CDR3 coding DNA: TGCAGCGTCGGAGGGGAGAACACCGGGGAGCTGTTTTTT. It yields the protein CSVGGENTGELFF. This chain uses TRBV29-1 with TRBJ2-2; D may be TRBD2 (6 bases). The CDR3 runs to 13 residues. The V gene's germline CDR1 is SQVTM and CDR2 ANQGSEA. Trimming pared 6 bases from V and 1 base from J, leaving 9 bases between.

The genes are TRBV19 and TRBJ2-2, with no clear D. V lost 2 bases and J 3 bases, leaving 10 bases between the germline ends. This CDR3 is built from 15 residues. CDR1 and CDR2 from the germline V gene are LNHDA and SQIVND (reference sequence). CDR3: CASSILLGYTGELFF. For the CDR3, the DNA is TGTGCCAGTAGTATACTACTCGGGTACACCGGGGAGCTGTTTTTT.